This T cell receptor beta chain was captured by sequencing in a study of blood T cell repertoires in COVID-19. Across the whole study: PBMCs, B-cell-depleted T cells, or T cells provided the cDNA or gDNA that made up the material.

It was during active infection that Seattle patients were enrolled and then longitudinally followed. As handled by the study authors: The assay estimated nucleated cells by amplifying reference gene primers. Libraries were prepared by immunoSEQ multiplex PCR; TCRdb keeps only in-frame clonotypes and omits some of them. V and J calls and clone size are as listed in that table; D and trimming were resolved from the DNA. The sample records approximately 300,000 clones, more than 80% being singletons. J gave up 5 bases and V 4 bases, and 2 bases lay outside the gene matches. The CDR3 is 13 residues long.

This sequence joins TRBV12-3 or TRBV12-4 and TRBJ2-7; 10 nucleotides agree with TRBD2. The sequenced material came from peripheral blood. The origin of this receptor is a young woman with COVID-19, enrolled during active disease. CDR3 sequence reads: CASSSGTSDEQYF. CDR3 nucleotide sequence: TGTGCCAGCAGTTCGGGGACTAGCGACGAGCAGTACTTC.